Presented here are 13 T cell receptor beta chains from one specimen sequenced in a study of T cells in Graves' hyperthyroidism and ophthalmopathy. Amplified regions were TCR beta CDR3 sequences from RNA transcripts. TCR CDR3 regions were first amplified by RT-PCR with HTBI primers. TCRdb processed the multiplex PCR reads anew with MiXCR; each CDR3 protein has one entry. The table has around 760,000 distinct CDR3 sequences, 30% to 40% seen once; the top ten hold 30% to 40%. Sequencing input: blood. All receptors come from a woman in her 40s with Graves' hyperthyroidism.

A few counts support this clonotype. This chain connects TRBV25-1 to TRBJ2-3; a possible D gene is TRBD2 (7 bases). The CDR3 spans 16 residues. Trimming removed 3 bases from V and 2 bases from J, with 15 bases in between. CDR1 MGHDK and CDR2 SYGVNS come from the germline V gene. The CDR3 is CASSEGGGEFTDTQYF. The CDR3 coding sequence is TGTGCCAGCAGTGAGGGCGGGGGCGAATTCACAGATACGCAGTATTTT. The full variable domain, with the rest looked up from reference TRBV25-1 and TRBJ2-3, is EADIYQTPRYLVIGTGKKITLECSQTMGHDKMYWYQQDPGMELHLIHYSYGVNSTEKGDLSSESTVSRIRTEHFPLTLESARPSHTSQYLCASSEGGGEFTDTQYFGPGTRLTVL.

This chain joins TRBV2 and TRBJ2-3, with D possibly being TRBD1 (5 bases). The germline V gene has CDR1 SNHLY and CDR2 FYNNEI. With 1 base removed from V and 4 bases from J, the gap between germline ends came to 12 bases. The CDR3 runs 15 residues. The CDR3 nucleotides are TGTGCCAGCAGTGAAGAAGGGGCTGCAGCAGATACGCAGTATTTT. This encodes CASSEEGAAADTQYF.

Notes on this clonotype: A much larger clone lies one base from this, so it may be a read error. CDR3: CASSSALGPDSNQPQHF. In DNA form, the CDR3 reads TGTGCCAGCAGCTCAGCGCTGGGTCCTGATAGCAATCAGCCCCAGCATTTT. This sequence joins TRBV7-9 and TRBJ1-5; D uncertain. Germline V gene sequence: CDR1 SEHNR, CDR2 FQNEAQ (reference sequence). V was cut by 4 bases and J by 0 bases, with 16 bases left in between. The CDR3 contains 17 residues.

The chain has TRBV7-9 and TRBJ2-7, with D tentatively TRBD1 or TRBD2 (5 bases each). The CDR3 covers 15 residues. V was cut by 6 bases and J by 0 bases, with 15 bases left in between. Germline lookup yields CDR1 SEHNR and CDR2 FQNEAQ (reference sequence). The CDR3, as DNA: TGTGCCAGCAGACCAGCTCGTGGGGGCTCCTACGAGCAGTACTTC. Its protein is CASRPARGGSYEQYF.

Comment on this clonotype: In this CDR3 the conserved last residue, phenylalanine or tryptophan, is missing, so a read error is likely. The CDR3 protein is CASSYGDYGYTL. CDR3 coding DNA: TGTGCCAGCAGTTACGGCGACTATGGCTACACCCTC. The genes are TRBV6-5 and TRBJ1-2; no reliable D call. The V gene's germline CDR1 is MNHEY and CDR2 SVGAGI. This CDR3 contains 12 residues. V gave up 2 bases and J gave up 3 bases, with 4 bases separating them.

A few counts support this clonotype. V gene TRBV12-3 or TRBV12-4 combines with J gene TRBJ1-2, with no clear D. With 2 bases removed from V and 8 bases from J, the gap between germline ends came to 12 bases. This CDR3 spans 13 amino acids. CDR3 sequence: CASSLSQSGGYTF. In nucleotides, the CDR3 is TGTGCCAGCAGTTTAAGTCAGTCCGGCGGCTACACCTTC.

This clonotype was counted between two and nine times. V gene TRBV27 combines with J gene TRBJ2-6; a possible D gene is TRBD2 (5 bases). CDR3 length: 19 residues. Trimming stripped 4 bases from V and 2 bases from J, with 21 bases between. CDR1 is MNHEY and CDR2 is SMNVEV in the germline V gene (reference sequence). The CDR3 coding sequence is TGTGCCAGCAGTTACTTCGAGGGTACTCGCCCTCCTGGGGCCAACGTCCTGACTTTC. This sequence encodes CASSYFEGTRPPGANVLTF.

This chain joins TRBV9 and TRBJ2-5; D unclear. V gave up 4 bases and J gave up 5 bases, with 18 bases separating them. The CDR3 loop spans 15 amino acids. The V gene's germline CDR1 is SGDLS and CDR2 YYNGEE. Here the CDR3 reads CASSPLSNTGETQYF. The CDR3 nucleotides read TGTGCCAGCAGCCCATTGTCGAACACCGGGGAGACCCAGTACTTC.

The gene calls are TRBV4-3 and TRBJ1-5; weak D call: TRBD1 (5 bases). V lost 1 base and J 6 bases, leaving 16 bases between the germline ends. Germline assignment: CDR1 LGHNA and CDR2 YSLEER. The CDR3 loop spans 16 amino acids. The CDR3 region has the DNA TGCGCCAGCAGCCAAGGAGTCGGCAGGGAGGGTCAGCCCCAGCATTTT. This encodes CASSQGVGREGQPQHF.

The J gene is TRBJ2-7, the V gene TRBV3-1, with D tentatively TRBD1 (6 bases). Germline values: CDR1 LGHDT, CDR2 YNNKEL (reference sequence). Trimming cost V 1 base and J 5 bases, with 6 bases left between them. This CDR3 is built from 12 residues. The CDR3 DNA is TGTGCCAGCAGCCAAGCAGGGGACGAGCAGTACTTC. Its protein is CASSQAGDEQYF.

This clonotype was seen more than once but under ten times. The rearrangement uses TRBV7-2 and TRBJ2-7; D call uncertain. Germline CDR1 reads SGHTA; CDR2 reads FQGNSA. The CDR3 length is 15 residues. V was shortened by 2 bases and J by 3 bases, with 14 bases between the two germline ends. CDR3 sequence (DNA): TGTGCCAGCAGCTTACATAGTCTGTGGGACTACGAGCAGTACTTC. The encoded protein is CASSLHSLWDYEQYF.

This clonotype was found many times. The V call is TRBV12-3 or TRBV12-4, the J call TRBJ1-5; the match to TRBD1 covers 7 bases. The V and J ends lost 6 bases and 0 bases, in that order; junction bases with no gene match: 8. The CDR3 is made up of 16 amino acids. The CDR3 reads CASSTGTVYSNQPQHF. CDR3 coding DNA: TGTGCCAGCAGCACCGGGACAGTCTATAGCAATCAGCCCCAGCATTTT.

This clonotype has more than one count but fewer than ten. The V call is TRBV11-2, the J call TRBJ2-2; D remains unclear. Germline V gene data show CDR1 as SGHAT and CDR2 as FQNNGV. The CDR3 is made up of 18 amino acids. Deletions cut 2 bases from V and 3 bases from J, with 19 bases between. The CDR3 spells CASSLRGFGFRDTGELFF. As DNA, the CDR3 is TGTGCCAGCAGCTTACGTGGATTTGGGTTTAGGGACACCGGGGAGCTGTTTTTT.